Shown below are 20 T cell receptor beta chains from a single sample sequenced in a study of human T cells and chemical hapten exposure. TCRdb re-called the RACE reads with MiXCR, one entry per CDR3 protein. The table has approximately 44,000 distinct CDR3 sequences, about 4.8% seen once. Documented time point: healthy volunteer bleed at 2 weeks. Extraction yielded total RNA from whole blood (unfractionated). Material: whole blood. These receptors all stem from a human donor in good health. Some clones in this sample may be carry-over from other donors' samples.

The chain has TRBV9 and TRBJ2-3; D remains unclear. In germline, CDR1 is SGDLS, CDR2 YYNGEE. Trimming pared 0 bases from V and 5 bases from J, leaving 4 bases between. The CDR3 runs 12 residues. The CDR3 DNA follows: TGTGCCAGCAGCGTAGTGGGAGATACGCAGTATTTT. Translating gives CASSVVGDTQYF.

This clonotype has a count of ten or more. The chain carries TRBV4-1 and TRBJ1-1; 8 nucleotides line up with TRBD1. This CDR3 is 14 amino acids long. J lost 7 bases, V lost 2 bases, and 6 bases had no gene match. Germline CDR1 MGHRA, CDR2 YSYEKL. The CDR3 DNA reads as TGCGCCAGCAGCCAAAGAGAGGGACAGGTTGAAGCTTTCTTT. This gives the protein CASSQREGQVEAFF.

This clonotype was seen repeatedly, ten times or more. This sequence joins TRBV29-1 and TRBJ2-7, with no clear D. V shed 3 bases and J shed 7 bases, with 10 bases lying between them. The CDR3 runs 11 residues. The V gene's germline CDR1 is SQVTM and CDR2 ANQGSEA. The CDR3 DNA reads TGCAGCGTTGATTGGGGTAGTGAGCAGTACTTC. Its translation is CSVDWGSEQYF.

This clonotype has at least ten counts. The chain joins TRBV5-4 to TRBJ2-7; 14 nucleotides match TRBD2. Trimming cost V 3 bases and J 5 bases; bases outside gene matches: 7. The CDR3 is made up of 16 amino acids. The germline V gene has CDR1 SGHNT and CDR2 YYREEE (reference sequence). CDR3 nucleotides: TGTGCCAGCAGCTCCGGACTAGCGGGAGGAGGCGACGAGCAGTACTTC. Translation gives CASSSGLAGGGDEQYF.

This clonotype was seen repeatedly, ten times or more. The chain combines TRBV5-1 with TRBJ2-1, with TRBD2 matching 9 bases. This CDR3 has 15 amino acids. Germline trimming cut 4 bases from V and 4 bases from J; bases unmatched to any gene: 6. The germline V gene has CDR1 SGHRS and CDR2 YFSETQ. The CDR3 protein is CASSLSGSLYNEQFF. For the CDR3, the DNA is TGCGCCAGCAGCCTTAGCGGGAGCTTGTACAATGAGCAGTTCTTC. The full variable domain, its missing parts supplied by reference TRBV5-1 and TRBJ2-1, is KAGVTQTPRYLIKTRGQQVTLSCSPISGHRSVSWYQQTPGQGLQFLFEYFSETQRNKGNFPGRFSGRQFSNSRSEMNVSTLELGDSALYLCASSLSGSLYNEQFFGPGTRLTVL.

This clonotype turned up a few times. V gene TRBV27 combines with J gene TRBJ2-7; 11 nucleotides agree with TRBD1. The CDR3 runs 14 residues. V gave up 6 bases and J gave up 3 bases; unmatched junction bases: 4. Germline V CDR1 and CDR2: MNHEY, SMNVEV (reference sequence). The CDR3 DNA follows: TGTGCCAGCAGCCCGGGGACAGGGGGCTACGAGCAGTACTTC. This sequence encodes CASSPGTGGYEQYF.

This clonotype was counted only a few times. This sequence joins TRBV25-1 and TRBJ1-2; no reliable D call. This CDR3 has 14 amino acids. Trimming pared 3 bases from V and 2 bases from J, leaving 10 bases between. Germline CDR1 and CDR2: MGHDK and SYGVNS. The CDR3 DNA follows: TGTGCCAGCAGTGACCCCCGAACCAACTATGGCTACACCTTC. Its translation: CASSDPRTNYGYTF.

This clonotype appeared a few times. The V and J genes are TRBV6-1 and TRBJ1-5; possibly TRBD1 for D (5 bases). Judging by the DNA end, TRBJ2-3 fits better; the J call may be wrong. The germline CDR1 and CDR2 sequences are MNHNS and SASEGT. The CDR3 extends over 15 amino acids. This chain's CDR3 is CASSLAVGQNQPQYF. The CDR3 DNA sequence: TGTGCCAGCAGCCTGGCCGTGGGGCAAAATCAGCCCCAGTATTTT.

Only a few counts were recorded for this clonotype. The chain carries TRBV5-4 and TRBJ1-6; D remains ambiguous. The CDR3 contains 12 residues. Germline CDR1 SGHNT, CDR2 YYREEE (reference sequence). V lost 3 bases and J 6 bases, leaving 4 bases between the germline ends. Here the CDR3 DNA reads TGTGCCAGCAGCTCGCTTAATTCACCCCTCCACTTT. Translation: CASSSLNSPLHF.

This clonotype appeared many times. This chain links TRBV11-2 with TRBJ1-6; TRBD1 matches 8 bases. V dropped 1 base and J dropped 4; count of bases not matched to a gene: 27. Germline V gives CDR1 SGHAT, CDR2 FQNNGV. This CDR3 is 24 amino acids long. The CDR3 bases are TGTGCCAGCAGCTTAGGCGTGGTAGGACAGGGTGTTTCCAAACAAGGATTTTATAATTCACCCCTCCACTTT. Translating gives CASSLGVVGQGVSKQGFYNSPLHF.

This clonotype was seen repeatedly, ten times or more. The V and J genes are TRBV5-1 and TRBJ1-4, with 9 bases identical to TRBD1. The CDR3 totals 15 residues. Germline assignment: CDR1 SGHRS and CDR2 YFSETQ. V trimming: 3 bases; J trimming: 5 bases; junction bases outside the gene matches: 5. DNA of the CDR3: TGCGCCAGCAGCTCGGGACAGGGAAAAAATGAAAAACTGTTTTTT. This gives the protein CASSSGQGKNEKLFF.

This clonotype was observed many times. The genes are TRBV28 and TRBJ2-7; 10 nucleotides align to TRBD2. Germline CDR1 MDHEN, CDR2 SYDVKM. The CDR3 is 16 amino acids. V was clipped by 2 bases and J by 4 bases; unmatched bases: 8. The CDR3 DNA is TGTGCCAGCAGTTTACCAAGCGGGAGGGTCCGTTACGAGCAGTACTTC. Translated: CASSLPSGRVRYEQYF. The whole variable domain, remainder taken from reference TRBV28 and TRBJ2-7, is DVKVTQSSRYLVKRTGEKVFLECVQDMDHENMFWYRQDPGLGLRLIYFSYDVKMKEKGDIPEGYSVSREKKERFSLILESASTNQTSMYLCASSLPSGRVRYEQYFGPGTRLTVT.

This clonotype was seen at least ten times. The genes are TRBV28 and TRBJ2-7; 9 bases fit TRBD1. The V gene's germline CDR1 is MDHEN and CDR2 SYDVKM. J gave up 7 bases and V 5 bases, and 3 bases lay outside the gene matches. This CDR3 has 12 amino acids. This chain's CDR3 is CASSTGGREQYF. The CDR3 region has the DNA TGTGCCAGCAGTACAGGGGGCAGGGAGCAGTACTTC.

This clonotype was picked up many times. V gene TRBV7-3 combines with J gene TRBJ1-1; D remains unclear. Germline V CDR1 and CDR2: SGHTA, FQGTGA. The CDR3 sequence is 13 residues long. V lost 1 base to trimming and J lost 4 bases, with 7 bases between them. The CDR3 protein is CASSLNGFTEAFF. The CDR3 DNA follows: TGTGCCAGCAGCTTAAACGGCTTCACTGAAGCTTTCTTT.

This clonotype was detected a few times. The J gene is TRBJ1-1, the V gene TRBV20-1; 8 bases are a match to TRBD1. The CDR3 is 13 residues long. In germline, CDR1 is DFQATT, CDR2 SNEGSKA (reference sequence). With 7 bases clipped from V and 5 bases from J, the junction kept 9 bases outside the gene matches. The CDR3: CSVPTGGGTEAFF. CDR3 sequence (DNA): TGCAGTGTCCCAACAGGGGGAGGGACTGAAGCTTTCTTT.

This clonotype was seen many times. The chain employs TRBV25-1 and TRBJ1-4; D remains ambiguous. The V end lost 3 bases, the J end lost 3 bases, and 14 bases lay between the germline ends. This CDR3 comprises 16 residues. Germline loops: CDR1 MGHDK, CDR2 SYGVNS. CDR3 in DNA: TGTGCCAGCAGTGACCCTCTCAGGCAACCTAATGAAAAACTGTTTTTT. Protein product: CASSDPLRQPNEKLFF.

This clonotype was observed a handful of times. The chain recombines TRBV28 with TRBJ1-2, with a weak D call TRBD1 (5 bases). CDR3 length: 17 residues. Trimming cost V 3 bases and J 2 bases, with 19 bases left between them. Germline CDR1 MDHEN, CDR2 SYDVKM. CDR3 residues: CASSLAGEEGANYGYTF. CDR3 in DNA: TGTGCCAGCAGTTTGGCGGGGGAAGAAGGTGCGAACTATGGCTACACCTTC.

This clonotype was seen many times. The chain links TRBV3-1 to TRBJ2-7; possible D gene TRBD2, 5 bases. Trimming took 1 base from V and 6 from J, leaving 16 bases between them. The CDR3 has 15 amino acids. The germline V gene has CDR1 LGHDT and CDR2 YNNKEL (reference sequence). The CDR3 sequence is CASSQAGGPPSEQYF. The CDR3, as DNA: TGTGCCAGCAGCCAAGCAGGAGGCCCCCCCAGCGAGCAGTACTTC.

In this sample, this clonotype turned up many times. The V and J genes are TRBV2 and TRBJ1-1; D not resolved. Germline V lookup: CDR1 SNHLY, CDR2 FYNNEI. Trimming cost V 6 bases and J 5 bases, with 10 bases left between them. The CDR3 loop spans 12 amino acids. The chain's CDR3 is CASSTIFTEAFF. For the CDR3, the DNA is TGTGCCAGCAGCACAATTTTTACTGAAGCTTTCTTT.

This clonotype has a handful of counts. The genes are TRBV5-6 and TRBJ1-5; 9 bases map to TRBD1. The V segment lost 4 bases and the J segment 6 bases; nucleotides outside the gene matches: 14. Germline assignment: CDR1 SGHDT and CDR2 YYEEEE. The CDR3 extends over 17 amino acids. In nucleotides, the CDR3 is TGTGCCAGCAGCATAAGACAGGGGGTAGAATCTGGTCAGCCCCAGCATTTT. This codes for CASSIRQGVESGQPQHF.